This entry concerns a single T cell receptor (beta chain). Its antigen is as yet unknown. This sample stems from a study of cytomegalovirus exposure and HLA in healthy donors. On the study more broadly: The roughly 120 validation repertoires were reported in a later analysis to have been generated on the same platform as the roughly 670 first-cohort repertoires. Study-wide results and caveats: The listing of approximately 160 TCR beta chains classed them as cytomegalovirus-associated. Researchers reported that three CMV-associated chains were confirmed in vitro as CMV antigen-specific. Rare TCR sequences predominated, though certain public TCRs were found in many donors.

Assay used: immunoSEQ multiplex PCR; TCRdb lists only in-frame clones, some missing. This table has tens of thousands of clones, approximately 96% appearing once. Germline V gives CDR1 LNHDA, CDR2 SQIVND (reference sequence). Germline trimming cut 6 bases from V and 2 bases from J; bases unmatched to any gene: 7. This CDR3 comprises 15 residues. The chain has TRBV19 and TRBJ2-7; TRBD2 aligns across 10 bases. The receptor's source is a woman younger than 30 in good health and CMV-seronegative. Sequencing used PBMCs. The CDR3 DNA reads as TGTGCCAGTAGGGGAGGACTAGCGGTAACCTACGAGCAGTACTTC. It codes for CASRGGLAVTYEQYF. The complete variable domain, with remaining parts taken from reference TRBV19 and TRBJ2-7, reads DGGITQSPKYLFRKEGQNVTLSCEQNLNHDAMYWYRQDPGQGLRLIYYSQIVNDFQKGDIAEGYSVSREKKESFPLTVTSAQKNPTAFYLCASRGGLAVTYEQYFGPGTRLTVT.